This passage covers 16 T cell receptor beta chains from one sample sequenced in a study of blood T cell repertoires in COVID-19. The method was immunoSEQ multiplex PCR; TCRdb's version includes in-frame clones alone and lacks a portion of them. The sample consists of roughly 130,000 clones, around 88% of them appearing once. The sample consisted of PBMCs or T cells enriched from blood (not recorded which). The receptors shown here come from a woman aged 45-59 years who had recovered from COVID-19.

The genes are TRBV6-6 and TRBJ2-1, with 12 bases matching TRBD1. From germline, CDR1 is MNHNY and CDR2 SVGAGI (reference sequence). The CDR3 is 15 amino acids. The trim removed 2 bases at V and 8 bases at J, leaving 4 bases unmatched. DNA of the CDR3: TGTGCCAGCAGTTACGTGGGACAGGGGGCCGATGAGCAGTTCTTC. Translated: CASSYVGQGADEQFF.

The V gene is TRBV6-5, the J gene TRBJ1-6; D is unresolved. The CDR3 totals 15 residues. Germline V gene data show CDR1 as MNHEY and CDR2 as SVGAGI. The V end lost 6 bases, the J end lost 9 bases, and 18 bases lay between the germline ends. Written as DNA, the CDR3 is TGTGCCAGCAGGCGCGACACCTTGGATAGTTCACCCCTCCACTTT. Translation gives CASRRDTLDSSPLHF.

Here the CDR3 DNA reads TGCGCCAGCAGTGTTGGACAGACCCAGCCCCAGCATTTT. The encoded protein is CASSVGQTQPQHF. The chain is built from TRBV10-1 and TRBJ1-5; possibly TRBD1 for D (6 bases). V lost 4 bases, J lost 7 bases, and 11 bases lay in between. Per germline, CDR1 WNHNN and CDR2 SYGVQD (reference sequence). This CDR3 spans 13 amino acids.

The V gene is TRBV11-3, the J gene TRBJ1-1, with 9 bases fitting TRBD1. Unmatched junction bases numbered 9, after V lost 5 bases and J lost 11 bases. Per germline, CDR1 SGHNT and CDR2 YENEEA. The CDR3 sequence is 13 residues long. The CDR3 region has the DNA TGTGCCAGCAGCCAAGGGACAGGGAGGACGGCTTTCTTT. Translating gives CASSQGTGRTAFF. Drawing the rest from reference TRBV11-3 and TRBJ1-1, the complete variable domain is EAGVVQSPRYKIIEKKQPVAFWCNPISGHNTLYWYLQNLGQGPELLIRYENEEAVDDSQLPKDRFSAERLKGVDSTLKIQPAELGDSAVYLCASSQGTGRTAFFGQGTRLTVV.

The rearrangement links TRBV5-4 to TRBJ1-1, with D possibly matching TRBD1 (6 bases). The CDR3 length is 14 residues. Germline-derived CDR1 and CDR2 are SGHNT and YYREEE (reference sequence). The V gene lost 4 bases and the J gene lost 1 base, with 11 bases spanning the gap. CDR3 sequence (DNA): TGTGCCAGCAGCCCACAGGGATCGAACACTGAAGCTTTCTTT. Its translation: CASSPQGSNTEAFF. The full variable domain, with the rest looked up from reference TRBV5-4 and TRBJ1-1, is ETGVTQSPTHLIKTRGQQVTLRCSSQSGHNTVSWYQQALGQGPQFIFQYYREEENGRGNFPPRFSGLQFPNYSSELNVNALELDDSALYLCASSPQGSNTEAFFGQGTRLTVV.

This chain joins TRBV29-1 and TRBJ2-7; 9 positions match TRBD1. V lost 7 bases to trimming and J lost 3 bases; unmatched junction nucleotides: 4. Germline V lookup: CDR1 SQVTM, CDR2 ANQGSEA. The CDR3 is 12 amino acids. CDR3: CSAKTGGYEQYF. DNA of the CDR3: TGCAGCGCTAAGACAGGGGGCTACGAGCAGTACTTC.

The gene calls are TRBV5-1 and TRBJ2-5; 9 nucleotides line up with TRBD2. V shed 0 bases and J 2 bases; nucleotides not matched to a gene: 5. Germline-derived CDR1 and CDR2 are SGHRS and YFSETQ. The CDR3 contains 16 residues. The CDR3 sequence is CASSLALAGIQETQYF. Here the CDR3 DNA reads TGCGCCAGCAGCTTGGCTCTAGCGGGGATTCAAGAGACCCAGTACTTC.

In the case of this clone: A read error may account for a junction end that differs from germline. The chain employs TRBV7-2 and TRBJ2-1, with 11 bases that match TRBD2. The CDR3 runs to 15 residues. The germline gives CDR1 SGHTA, CDR2 FQGNSA. CDR3 nucleotides: TGTGCCAGCAGCGTAGCGGGGGGGAGGTCTGGTGAGCAGTTCTTC. Translating gives CASSVAGGRSGEQFF.

This chain links TRBV7-2 with TRBJ1-2, with D hard to call. Germline CDR1 SGHTA, CDR2 FQGNSA. The V gene lost 5 bases and the J gene lost 4 bases, with 20 bases spanning the gap. The CDR3 runs 16 residues. The CDR3 is CASSQGGLSSRYGYTF. CDR3 in DNA: TGTGCCAGCAGCCAAGGAGGTCTTAGTTCACGCTATGGCTACACCTTC.

The V call is TRBV11-2, the J call TRBJ2-7; possible D gene TRBD1, 5 bases. Trimming left V 3 bases short and J 5 bases short, with 14 bases between. CDR1 is SGHAT and CDR2 is FQNNGV in the germline V gene. This CDR3 is 14 amino acids long. CDR3: CASSFVSRVDEQYF. The CDR3 nucleotides are TGTGCCAGCAGCTTTGTTTCCAGGGTCGACGAGCAGTACTTC. The full variable domain, in which reference TRBV11-2 and TRBJ2-7 provide the parts outside the CDR3, is EAGVAQSPRYKIIEKRQSVAFWCNPISGHATLYWYQQILGQGPKLLIQFQNNGVVDDSQLPKDRFSAERLKGVDSTLKIQPAKLEDSAVYLCASSFVSRVDEQYFGPGTRLTVT.

The genes are TRBV7-8 and TRBJ2-1; possible D gene TRBD2, 6 bases. This CDR3 has 13 residues. Between the trimmed V and J ends, which lost 2 bases and 9 bases, there was a span of 11 bases. CDR1 is SGHVS and CDR2 is FQNEAQ in the germline V gene. CDR3 in amino acids: CASSLIAVGEQFF. In nucleotides, the CDR3 is TGTGCCAGCAGCTTAATAGCGGTTGGTGAGCAGTTCTTC.

The gene calls are TRBV24-1 and TRBJ2-7, with D tentatively TRBD1 (5 bases). Germline V gene sequence: CDR1 KGHDR, CDR2 SFDVKD. The V and J ends lost 6 bases and 5 bases respectively, with 10 bases between them. CDR3 length: 12 amino acids. As DNA, the CDR3 is TGTGCCACCAGTCTTCAGGGCCACGAGCAGTACTTC. Protein sequence: CATSLQGHEQYF.

This clone was counted only a few times. J is TRBJ2-7 and V is TRBV11-2, with a tentative D call TRBD1 (6 bases). Germline CDR1 reads SGHAT; CDR2 reads FQNNGV. The V and J ends lost 5 bases and 4 bases respectively, with 15 bases between them. The CDR3 is 14 residues long. Here the CDR3 reads CASSGEGQEYEQYF. The CDR3 nucleotides read TGTGCCAGCAGCGGAGAGGGACAAGAATACGAGCAGTACTTC.

V and J are TRBV5-8 and TRBJ1-2; no clear D. V was clipped by 0 bases and J by 6 bases, with 15 bases between them. The CDR3 spans 15 residues. From germline, CDR1 is SGHTS and CDR2 YDEGEE. The chain's CDR3 is CASSLARRALNGYTF. For the CDR3, the DNA is TGTGCCAGCAGCTTGGCCAGGAGGGCGCTCAATGGCTACACCTTC.

The chain employs TRBV27 and TRBJ2-3, with TRBD2 identical over 10 bases. Germline V CDR1 and CDR2: MNHEY, SMNVEV (reference sequence). J lost 5 bases, V lost 4 bases, and 9 bases had no gene match. The CDR3 length is 16 residues. The CDR3 coding sequence is TGTGCCAGCAGTTGGTGGAGCGGGGGGGCTGGAGATACGCAGTATTTT. Translating it yields CASSWWSGGAGDTQYF.

The J gene is TRBJ2-3, the V gene TRBV7-8; D might be TRBD2 (6 bases). V was trimmed by 5 bases and J by 10 bases, leaving 10 bases between them. Germline assignment: CDR1 SGHVS and CDR2 FQNEAQ. The CDR3 consists of 11 residues. CDR3 nucleotides: TGTGCCAGCAGCCCCGGAGGGCCGCAGTATTTT. Amino acid sequence: CASSPGGPQYF.